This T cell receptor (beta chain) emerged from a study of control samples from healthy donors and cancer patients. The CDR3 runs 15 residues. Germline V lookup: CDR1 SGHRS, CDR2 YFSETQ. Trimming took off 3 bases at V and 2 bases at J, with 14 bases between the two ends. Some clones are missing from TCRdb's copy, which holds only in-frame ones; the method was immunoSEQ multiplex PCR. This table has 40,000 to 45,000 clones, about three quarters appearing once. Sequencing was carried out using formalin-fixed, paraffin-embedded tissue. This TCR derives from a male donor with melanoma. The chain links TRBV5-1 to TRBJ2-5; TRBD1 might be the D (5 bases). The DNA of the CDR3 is TGCGCCAGCAGCTCGGCAGGGTCGGGTCAAGAGACCCAGTACTTC. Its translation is CASSSAGSGQETQYF.